This entry lists 9 T cell receptor beta chains sequenced from one sample in a study of T cells in Graves' hyperthyroidism and ophthalmopathy. From RNA transcripts, TCR beta CDR3 regions were amplified. HTBI primers were used for first-round RT-PCR of the TCR CDR3. TCRdb recomputed calls from the multiplex PCR reads with MiXCR, one row per CDR3 protein. The repertoire holds approximately 400,000 distinct CDR3 sequences, with 15% to 20% as singletons. Sequencing input: blood. These TCRs come from a woman in her late teens or twenties with Graves' hyperthyroidism.

This clonotype was counted ten times or more. This chain links TRBV6-1 with TRBJ1-1; the match to TRBD1 covers 9 bases. Germline V lookup: CDR1 MNHNS, CDR2 SASEGT. This CDR3 region has 13 residues. With 9 bases clipped from V and 6 bases from J, the junction kept 8 bases outside the gene matches. The CDR3, as DNA: TGTGCCAGTGGCGACAGGGGGTTGTCTGAAGCTTTCTTT. Translating gives CASGDRGLSEAFF.

This clonotype was found many times. V is TRBV6-4 and J is TRBJ2-3; 7 positions agree with TRBD2. The CDR3 is 15 residues long. The J segment lost 5 bases and the V segment lost 4 bases, leaving 9 bases of the junction unmatched. Germline loops: CDR1 MRHNA, CDR2 SNTAGT. CDR3 sequence: CASSARWGGIDTQYF. The CDR3 region has the DNA TGTGCCAGCAGTGCCCGGTGGGGGGGGATAGATACGCAGTATTTT.

The genes are TRBV15 and TRBJ1-2; D perhaps matches TRBD1 (5 bases). The V end lost 7 bases, the J end lost 6 bases, and 21 bases lay between the germline ends. Germline CDR1 LNHNV, CDR2 YYDKDF (reference sequence). There are 15 residues in the CDR3. This CDR3 is CATNDPVGGGNGYTF. CDR3 coding DNA: TGTGCCACCAATGATCCGGTCGGGGGTGGGAATGGCTACACCTTC.

The table lists this clonotype with many counts. This chain links TRBV4-1 with TRBJ1-2, with 9 bases identical to TRBD1. The V and J ends lost 6 bases and 5 bases, in that order; junction bases with no gene match: 4. This CDR3 has 13 amino acids. Germline values: CDR1 MGHRA, CDR2 YSYEKL. CDR3 region: CASRRTGEYGYTF. The CDR3, as DNA: TGCGCCAGCAGGCGGACAGGGGAATATGGCTACACCTTC.

This clonotype was observed at least ten times. The rearrangement links TRBV12-3 or TRBV12-4 to TRBJ1-1, with 7 bases fitting TRBD1. The V segment lost 6 bases and the J segment 6 bases; nucleotides outside the gene matches: 13. This CDR3 is 15 amino acids long. The chain's CDR3 is CASSRGVRLGAEAFF. The CDR3 nucleotides are TGTGCCAGCAGCAGGGGGGTACGGCTGGGCGCTGAAGCTTTCTTT.

The J gene is TRBJ1-1, the V gene TRBV6-1, with TRBD1 matching 8 bases. Germline assignment: CDR1 MNHNS and CDR2 SASEGT. The CDR3 consists of 14 residues. With V trimmed by 5 bases and J by 1 base, 3 bases remained unmatched. The CDR3 sequence: CASSMGTGNTEAFF. CDR3 nucleotide sequence: TGTGCCAGCAGTATGGGGACAGGGAACACTGAAGCTTTCTTT.

Many counts were recorded for this clonotype. The J gene is TRBJ1-5, the V gene TRBV2, with D hard to call. CDR3 length: 15 residues. Trimming took off 5 bases at V and 4 bases at J, with 15 bases between the two ends. The germline V gene has CDR1 SNHLY and CDR2 FYNNEI. The DNA of the CDR3 is TGTGCCAGCAGTCCGGACGGACGTCTTAATCAGCCCCAGCATTTT. Translation gives CASSPDGRLNQPQHF. Supplemented by reference TRBV2 and TRBJ1-5, the full variable domain reads EPEVTQTPSHQVTQMGQEVILRCVPISNHLYFYWYRQILGQKVEFLVSFYNNEISEKSEIFDDQFSVERPDGSNFTLKIRSTKLEDSAMYFCASSPDGRLNQPQHFGDGTRLSIL.

This clonotype was seen at least ten times. The V and J genes are TRBV10-3 and TRBJ1-2; D might be TRBD1 (5 bases). Per germline, CDR1 ENHRY and CDR2 SYGVKD. Trimming removed 4 bases from V and 3 bases from J, with 12 bases in between. The CDR3 totals 14 residues. As DNA, the CDR3 is TGTGCCATCAGTGGAGGCAGGGTGGACTATGGCTACACCTTC. Translated, it gives CAISGGRVDYGYTF.

This clonotype has a count of ten or more. The CDR3 DNA reads as TGTGCCAGCACCCGGTCCGGCAGGGGGTCGGCCACTGAAGCTTTCTTT. Amino acids: CASTRSGRGSATEAFF. The chain employs TRBV12-3 or TRBV12-4 and TRBJ1-1, with TRBD1 identical over 7 bases. V lost 7 bases to trimming and J lost 4 bases; unmatched junction nucleotides: 15. CDR3 length equals 16 residues.